This TCR beta chain comes out of a study of blood T cell repertoires in COVID-19. Study-wide context: Nucleic acid was either cDNA or gDNA, and it came from T cells, B-cell-depleted T cells, or PBMCs.

The CDR3 is 15 residues long. In germline, CDR1 is LNHDA, CDR2 SQIVND (reference sequence). V shed 3 bases and J shed 0 bases, with 11 bases lying between them. The assay was immunoSEQ multiplex PCR, and TCRdb's table has in-frame clones only and misses some. The data show around 280,000 clones, roughly nine tenths seen once. The chain joins TRBV19 to TRBJ1-1; D is possibly TRBD1 (5 bases). The clonotype originates from a woman between 45 and 60 years old who had recovered from COVID-19. The specimen was peripheral blood. DNA of the CDR3: TGTGCCAGTAGTATTCAGGGATCGGTGAACACTGAAGCTTTCTTT. Its protein product is CASSIQGSVNTEAFF.